The clone carrying this T cell receptor (beta chain) was observed at least ten times. Its antigen remains unknown. The sample is drawn from a study of T cells in Graves' hyperthyroidism and ophthalmopathy. Study-level background: The blood sample was taken at first diagnosis, before treatment began. Overall study findings and caveats: Ophthalmopathy was model-predicted a median approximately 6.4 months pre-onset.

In germline, CDR1 is SGHKS, CDR2 YYEKEE (reference sequence). V lost 4 bases and J lost 2, with 13 bases in between. This CDR3 contains 14 residues. The source material, RNA transcripts, was used to amplify TCR beta CDR3 regions. First-round RT-PCR targeting the TCR CDR3 was performed with the HTBI primer set. A single record per CDR3 protein comes from TCRdb applying MiXCR to the multiplex PCR reads. The table has roughly 560,000 distinct CDR3 sequences, roughly 14% seen once. This receptor was taken from a woman between 35 and 50 years old with Graves' ophthalmopathy. The chain couples TRBV5-5 to TRBJ2-7; no clear D gene. Sequences were obtained from blood. Written as DNA, the CDR3 is TGTGCCAGCAGCCATCTAGGTAAACCCTACGAGCAGTACTTC. It specifies CASSHLGKPYEQYF.